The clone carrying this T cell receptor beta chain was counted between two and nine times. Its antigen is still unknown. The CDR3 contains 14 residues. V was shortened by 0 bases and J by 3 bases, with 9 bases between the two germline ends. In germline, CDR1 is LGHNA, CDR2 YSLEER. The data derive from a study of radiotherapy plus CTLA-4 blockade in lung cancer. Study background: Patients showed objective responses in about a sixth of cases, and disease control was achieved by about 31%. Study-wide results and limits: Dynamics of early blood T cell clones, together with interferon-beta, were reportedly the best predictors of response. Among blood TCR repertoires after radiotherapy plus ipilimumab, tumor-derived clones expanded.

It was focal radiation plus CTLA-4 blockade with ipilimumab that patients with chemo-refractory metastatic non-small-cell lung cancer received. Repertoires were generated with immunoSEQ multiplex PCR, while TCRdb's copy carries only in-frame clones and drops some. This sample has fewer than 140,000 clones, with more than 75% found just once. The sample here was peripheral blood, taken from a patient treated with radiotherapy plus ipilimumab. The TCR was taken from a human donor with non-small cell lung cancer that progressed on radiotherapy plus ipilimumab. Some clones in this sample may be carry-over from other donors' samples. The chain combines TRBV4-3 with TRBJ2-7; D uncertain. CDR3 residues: CASSQDAGYYEQYF. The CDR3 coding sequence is TGCGCCAGCAGCCAAGATGCAGGATACTACGAGCAGTACTTC.